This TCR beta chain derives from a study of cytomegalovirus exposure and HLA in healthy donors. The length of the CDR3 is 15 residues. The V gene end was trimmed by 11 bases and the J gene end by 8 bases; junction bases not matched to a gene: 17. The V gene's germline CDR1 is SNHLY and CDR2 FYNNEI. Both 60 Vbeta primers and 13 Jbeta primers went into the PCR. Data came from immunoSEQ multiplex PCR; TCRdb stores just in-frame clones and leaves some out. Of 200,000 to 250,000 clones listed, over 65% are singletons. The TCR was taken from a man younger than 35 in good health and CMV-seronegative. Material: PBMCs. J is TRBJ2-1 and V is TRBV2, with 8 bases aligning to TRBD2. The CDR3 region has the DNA TGTGCCGCACAACCGACTAGCGCCCCCATGGATGAGCAGTTCTTC. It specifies CAAQPTSAPMDEQFF. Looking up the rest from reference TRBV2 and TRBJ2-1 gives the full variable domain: EPEVTQTPSHQVTQMGQEVILRCVPISNHLYFYWYRQILGQKVEFLVSFYNNEISEKSEIFDDQFSVERPDGSNFTLKIRSTKLEDSAMYFCAAQPTSAPMDEQFFGPGTRLTVL.